The T cell receptor (beta chain) described here comes from a study of cytomegalovirus exposure and HLA in healthy donors. Study-wide results and limits: The study labeled more than 150 TCR beta chains cytomegalovirus-associated.

Assay used: immunoSEQ multiplex PCR; TCRdb lists only in-frame clones, some missing. The sample includes about 110,000 clones, approximately 86% seen only once; the top ten take about 2.9%. Concerning this clone itself: Its antigen is still unknown.

Germline values: CDR1 LNHDA, CDR2 SQIVND (reference sequence). The CDR3 sequence is 16 residues long. Losses at the gene ends were 5 bases for V and 0 bases for J; bases not matched to a gene: 7. The receptor was isolated from a woman aged 18-29 years in good health and CMV-seronegative. V and J are TRBV19 and TRBJ2-1, with 7 bases matching TRBD2. Material: PBMCs. DNA for the CDR3: TGTGCCAGTAGTCTAAAAGCGGGGTCCTCCTACAATGAGCAGTTCTTC. Translating it yields CASSLKAGSSYNEQFF.